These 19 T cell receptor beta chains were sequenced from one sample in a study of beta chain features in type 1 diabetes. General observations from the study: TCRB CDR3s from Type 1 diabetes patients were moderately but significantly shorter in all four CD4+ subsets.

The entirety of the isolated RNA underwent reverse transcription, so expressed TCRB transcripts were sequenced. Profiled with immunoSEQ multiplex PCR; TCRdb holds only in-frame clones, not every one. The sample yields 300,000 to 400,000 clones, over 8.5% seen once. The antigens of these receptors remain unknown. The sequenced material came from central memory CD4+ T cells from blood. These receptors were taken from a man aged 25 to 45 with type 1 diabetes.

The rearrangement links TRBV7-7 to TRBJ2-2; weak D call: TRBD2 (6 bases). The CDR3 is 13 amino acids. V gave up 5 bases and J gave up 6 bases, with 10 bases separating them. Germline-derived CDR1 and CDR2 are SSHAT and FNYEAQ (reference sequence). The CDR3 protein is CASSESGSGELFF. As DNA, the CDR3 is TGTGCCAGCAGCGAGAGCGGGTCCGGGGAGCTGTTTTTT.

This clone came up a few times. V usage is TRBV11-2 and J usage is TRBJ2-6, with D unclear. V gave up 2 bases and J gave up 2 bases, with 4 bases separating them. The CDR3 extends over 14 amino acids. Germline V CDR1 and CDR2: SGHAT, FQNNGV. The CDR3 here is CASSLFTGANVLTF. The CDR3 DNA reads TGTGCCAGCAGCTTATTTACTGGGGCCAACGTCCTGACTTTC.

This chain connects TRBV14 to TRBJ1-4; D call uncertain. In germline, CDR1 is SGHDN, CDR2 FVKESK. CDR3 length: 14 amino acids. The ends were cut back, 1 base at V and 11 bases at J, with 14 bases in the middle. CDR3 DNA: TGTGCCAGCAGCCAAGGGGAAGTAGGGATTAAACTGTTTTTT. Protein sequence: CASSQGEVGIKLFF.

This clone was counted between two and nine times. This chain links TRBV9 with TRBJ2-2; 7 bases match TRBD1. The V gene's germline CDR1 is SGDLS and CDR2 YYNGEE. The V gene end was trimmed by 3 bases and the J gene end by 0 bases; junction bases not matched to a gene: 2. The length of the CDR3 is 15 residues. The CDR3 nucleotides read TGTGCCAGCAGCGCTGGACAGGCGAACACCGGGGAGCTGTTTTTT. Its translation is CASSAGQANTGELFF.

This chain's CDR3 is CASSLGLPENEQFF. CDR3 coding DNA: TGTGCCAGCAGCTTAGGACTCCCTGAGAATGAGCAGTTCTTC. The chain has TRBV7-8 and TRBJ2-1; no clear D. The CDR3 sequence is 14 residues long. Germline loops: CDR1 SGHVS, CDR2 FQNEAQ. Trimming cost V 1 base and J 7 bases, with 11 bases left between them.

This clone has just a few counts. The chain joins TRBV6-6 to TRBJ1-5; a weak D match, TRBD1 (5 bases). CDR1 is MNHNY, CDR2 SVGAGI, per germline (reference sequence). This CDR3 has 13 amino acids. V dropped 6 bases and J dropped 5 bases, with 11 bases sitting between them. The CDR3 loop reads CASSTRGDQPQHF. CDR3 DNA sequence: TGTGCCAGCAGCACACGAGGGGATCAGCCCCAGCATTTT.

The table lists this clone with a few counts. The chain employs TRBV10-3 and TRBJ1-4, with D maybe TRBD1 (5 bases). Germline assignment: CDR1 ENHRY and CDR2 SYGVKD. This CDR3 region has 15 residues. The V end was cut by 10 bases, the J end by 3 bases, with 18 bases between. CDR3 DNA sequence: TGTGCCACTTCGGGCGGCAGGGCCTCTAATGAAAAACTGTTTTTT. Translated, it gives CATSGGRASNEKLFF.

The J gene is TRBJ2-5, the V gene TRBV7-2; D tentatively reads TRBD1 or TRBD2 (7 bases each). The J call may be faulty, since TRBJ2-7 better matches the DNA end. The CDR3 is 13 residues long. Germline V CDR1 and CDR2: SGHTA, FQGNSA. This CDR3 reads CASSPGGGYEQYF. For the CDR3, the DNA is TGTGCCAGCAGCCCAGGGGGGGGCTACGAGCAGTACTTC.

The CDR3 coding sequence is TGTGCCAGCAGAGTCGGAGGGGGCGGGGGAAACATTCAGTACTTC. Protein: CASRVGGGGGNIQYF. The rearrangement links TRBV6-6 to TRBJ2-4; D might be TRBD1 or TRBD2, each matching 7 bases. This CDR3 region has 15 residues. Germline V lookup: CDR1 MNHNY, CDR2 SVGAGI (reference sequence). The germline V and J ends were trimmed by 6 bases and 6 bases, with 18 bases remaining between them.

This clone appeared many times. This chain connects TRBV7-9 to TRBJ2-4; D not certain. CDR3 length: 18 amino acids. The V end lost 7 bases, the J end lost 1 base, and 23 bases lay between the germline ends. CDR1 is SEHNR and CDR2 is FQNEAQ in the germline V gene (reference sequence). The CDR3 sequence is CASTENPVRALAKNIQYF. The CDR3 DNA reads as TGTGCCAGCACCGAAAACCCCGTCCGGGCCCTCGCCAAAAACATTCAGTACTTC.

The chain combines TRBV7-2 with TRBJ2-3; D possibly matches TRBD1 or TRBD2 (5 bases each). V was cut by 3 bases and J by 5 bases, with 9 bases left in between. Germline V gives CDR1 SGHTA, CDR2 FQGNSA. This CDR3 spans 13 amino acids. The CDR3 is CASSFGAGDTQYF. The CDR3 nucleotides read TGTGCCAGCAGCTTTGGGGCGGGAGATACGCAGTATTTT. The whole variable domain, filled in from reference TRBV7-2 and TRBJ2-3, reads GAGVSQSPSNKVTEKGKDVELRCDPISGHTALYWYRQSLGQGLEFLIYFQGNSAPDKSGLPSDRFSAERTGGSVSTLTIQRTQQEDSAVYLCASSFGAGDTQYFGPGTRLTVL.

CDR3 sequence: CASSPQGAREQFF. CDR3 bases: TGTGCCAGCAGCCCGCAGGGGGCCAGGGAGCAGTTCTTC. This chain joins TRBV27 and TRBJ2-1, with 8 bases fitting TRBD1. The J segment lost 10 bases and the V segment lost 6 bases, leaving 8 bases of the junction unmatched. Per germline, CDR1 MNHEY and CDR2 SMNVEV (reference sequence). The CDR3 extends over 13 amino acids.

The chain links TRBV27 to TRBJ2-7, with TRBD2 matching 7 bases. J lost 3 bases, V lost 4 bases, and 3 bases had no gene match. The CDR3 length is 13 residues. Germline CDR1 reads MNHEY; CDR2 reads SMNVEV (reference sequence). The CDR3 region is CASSWDYLYEQYF. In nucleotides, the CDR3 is TGTGCCAGCAGTTGGGACTACCTCTACGAGCAGTACTTC.

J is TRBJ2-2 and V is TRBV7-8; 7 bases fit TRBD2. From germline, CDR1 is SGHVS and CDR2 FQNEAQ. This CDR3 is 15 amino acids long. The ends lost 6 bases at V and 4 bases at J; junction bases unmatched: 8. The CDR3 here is CASSPPVAGTGELFF. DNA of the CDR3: TGTGCCAGCAGTCCCCCGGTAGCGGGCACCGGGGAGCTGTTTTTT.

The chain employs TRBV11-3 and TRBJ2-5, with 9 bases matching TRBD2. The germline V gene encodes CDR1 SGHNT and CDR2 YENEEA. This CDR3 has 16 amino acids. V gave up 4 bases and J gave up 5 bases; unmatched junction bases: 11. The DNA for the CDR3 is TGTGCCAGCAGCTACGGGACTAGCTATAATCCCGAGACCCAGTACTTC. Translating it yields CASSYGTSYNPETQYF.

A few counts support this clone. In DNA form, the CDR3 reads TGTGCCAGCAGCTTTCCACCAGGAAACTCCTACGAGCAGTACTTC. It yields the protein CASSFPPGNSYEQYF. The V call is TRBV7-8, the J call TRBJ2-7; D call uncertain. The germline CDR1 and CDR2 sequences are SGHVS and FQNEAQ. The germline V and J ends were trimmed by 3 bases and 0 bases, with 12 bases remaining between them. This CDR3 has 15 amino acids.

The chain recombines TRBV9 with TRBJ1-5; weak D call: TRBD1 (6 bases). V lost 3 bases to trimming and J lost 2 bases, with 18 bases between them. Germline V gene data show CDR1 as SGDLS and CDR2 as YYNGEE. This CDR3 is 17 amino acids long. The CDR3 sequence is CASSEGGTDSGNQPQHF. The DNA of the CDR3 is TGTGCCAGCAGCGAGGGGGGGACGGATTCGGGCAATCAGCCCCAGCATTTT. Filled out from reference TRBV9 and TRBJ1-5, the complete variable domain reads DSGVTQTPKHLITATGQRVTLRCSPRSGDLSVYWYQQSLDQGLQFLIQYYNGEERAKGNILERFSAQQFPDLHSELNLSSLELGDSALYFCASSEGGTDSGNQPQHFGDGTRLSIL.

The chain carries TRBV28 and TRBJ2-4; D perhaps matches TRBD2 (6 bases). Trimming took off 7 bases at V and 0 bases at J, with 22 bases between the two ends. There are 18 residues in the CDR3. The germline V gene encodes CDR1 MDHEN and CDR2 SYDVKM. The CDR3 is CASIPEVRAGLAKNIQYF. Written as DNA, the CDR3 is TGTGCCAGCATTCCCGAAGTGAGGGCGGGACTAGCCAAAAACATTCAGTACTTC.

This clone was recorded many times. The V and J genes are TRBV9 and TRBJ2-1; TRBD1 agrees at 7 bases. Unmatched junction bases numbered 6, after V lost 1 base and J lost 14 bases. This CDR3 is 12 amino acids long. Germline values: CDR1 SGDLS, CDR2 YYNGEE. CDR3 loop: CASSVTTGREFF. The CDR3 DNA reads TGTGCCAGCAGCGTAACGACAGGGAGAGAGTTCTTC.